This T cell receptor (beta chain) was captured by sequencing in a study of CD8 T cells in Susac syndrome. Notes on the study in general: The number of individuals included in the study's TCR sequencing and HLA analysis was acknowledged as relatively small.

RNA totalling roughly 0.5 to 1 ug underwent reverse transcription with random hexamers. One entry per CDR3 protein results from TCRdb running MiXCR on the immunoSEQ multiplex PCR reads. The data contain about 190,000 distinct CDR3 sequences, roughly 92% of them seen just once; the ten biggest clones take up 0.1%. Turning to this clonotype: Its antigen remains unidentified.

Sequencing of TCR beta, carried out with a high-throughput approach, was applied to CD8+ and CD4+ T cells from the blood. FACS enriched CD8+ TEMRA cells, while bulk CD8+ and CD4+ were negatively isolated. CDR1 and CDR2 from the germline V gene are SNHLY and FYNNEI. The junction had 6 bases not matched to a gene; V was cut back by 4 bases and J by 4 bases. The CDR3 is 15 amino acids. The source material was CD4+ T cells from PBMCs. This TCR derives from a human donor in good health. The genes are TRBV2 and TRBJ1-3; 8 bases fit TRBD1. In DNA form, the CDR3 reads TGTGCCAGCAGTGTGTCAGGGGGCGACGGAAACACCATATATTTT. It codes for CASSVSGGDGNTIYF.